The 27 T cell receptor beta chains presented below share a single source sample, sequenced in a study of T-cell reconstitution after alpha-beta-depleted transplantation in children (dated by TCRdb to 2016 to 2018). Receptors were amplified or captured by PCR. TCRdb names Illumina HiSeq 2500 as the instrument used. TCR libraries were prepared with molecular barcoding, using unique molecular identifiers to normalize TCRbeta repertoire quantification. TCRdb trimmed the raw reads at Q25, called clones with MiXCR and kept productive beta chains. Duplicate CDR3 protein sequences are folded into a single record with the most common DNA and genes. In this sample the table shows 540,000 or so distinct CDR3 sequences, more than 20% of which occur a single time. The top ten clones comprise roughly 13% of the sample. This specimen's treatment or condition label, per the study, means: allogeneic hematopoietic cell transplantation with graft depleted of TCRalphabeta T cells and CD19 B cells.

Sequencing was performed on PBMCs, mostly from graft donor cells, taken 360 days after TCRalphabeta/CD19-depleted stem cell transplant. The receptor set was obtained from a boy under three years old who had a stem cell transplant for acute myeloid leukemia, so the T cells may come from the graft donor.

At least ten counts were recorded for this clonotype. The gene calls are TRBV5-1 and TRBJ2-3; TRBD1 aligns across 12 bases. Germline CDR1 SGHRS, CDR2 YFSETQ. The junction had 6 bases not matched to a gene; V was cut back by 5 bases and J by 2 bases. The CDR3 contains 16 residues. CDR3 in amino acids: CASRRSGQGATDTQYF. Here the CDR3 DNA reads TGCGCCAGCAGACGTTCGGGACAGGGGGCCACAGATACGCAGTATTTT.

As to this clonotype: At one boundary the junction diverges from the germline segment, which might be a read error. Here the CDR3 reads CGTSYRGTSGHNEQFF. In DNA form, the CDR3 reads TGTGGCACCAGTTACCGTGGGACTAGCGGTCACAATGAGCAGTTCTTC. V is TRBV24-1 and J is TRBJ2-1; TRBD2 aligns across 11 bases. The CDR3 spans 16 residues. Germline V CDR1 and CDR2: KGHDR, SFDVKD.

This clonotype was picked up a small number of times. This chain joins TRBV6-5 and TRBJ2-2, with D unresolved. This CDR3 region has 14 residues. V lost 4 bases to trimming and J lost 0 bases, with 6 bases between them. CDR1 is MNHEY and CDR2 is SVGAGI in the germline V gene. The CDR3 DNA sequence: TGTGCCAGCAGTTGGCGAGCGAACACCGGGGAGCTGTTTTTT. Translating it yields CASSWRANTGELFF.

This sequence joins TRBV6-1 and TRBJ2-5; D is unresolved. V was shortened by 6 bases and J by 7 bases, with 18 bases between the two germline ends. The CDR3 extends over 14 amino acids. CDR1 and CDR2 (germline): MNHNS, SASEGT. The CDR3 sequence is CASRIIGQSGTQYF. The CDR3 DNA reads TGTGCCAGCAGGATTATAGGCCAGTCAGGGACCCAGTACTTC.

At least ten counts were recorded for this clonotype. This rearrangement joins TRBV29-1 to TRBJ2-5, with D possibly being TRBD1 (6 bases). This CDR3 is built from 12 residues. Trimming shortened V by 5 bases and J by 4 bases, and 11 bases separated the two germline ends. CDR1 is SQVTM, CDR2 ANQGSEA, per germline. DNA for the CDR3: TGCAGCGTTTTGGTCAGGGGAGAGACCCAGTACTTC. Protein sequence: CSVLVRGETQYF.

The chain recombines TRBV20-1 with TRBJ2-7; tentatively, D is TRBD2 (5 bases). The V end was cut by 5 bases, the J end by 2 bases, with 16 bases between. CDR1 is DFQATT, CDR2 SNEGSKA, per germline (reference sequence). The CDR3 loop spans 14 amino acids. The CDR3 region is CSAPAGEVTYEQYF. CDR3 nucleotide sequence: TGCAGTGCTCCCGCGGGTGAGGTTACCTACGAGCAGTACTTC.

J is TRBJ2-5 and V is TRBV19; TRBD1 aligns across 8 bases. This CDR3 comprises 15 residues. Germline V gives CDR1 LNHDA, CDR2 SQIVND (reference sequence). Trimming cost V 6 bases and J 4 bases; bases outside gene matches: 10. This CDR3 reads CASRTTGAGRETQYF. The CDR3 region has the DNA TGTGCCAGTAGGACGACAGGGGCGGGTAGAGAGACCCAGTACTTC. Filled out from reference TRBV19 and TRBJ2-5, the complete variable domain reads DGGITQSPKYLFRKEGQNVTLSCEQNLNHDAMYWYRQDPGQGLRLIYYSQIVNDFQKGDIAEGYSVSREKKESFPLTVTSAQKNPTAFYLCASRTTGAGRETQYFGPGTRLLVL.

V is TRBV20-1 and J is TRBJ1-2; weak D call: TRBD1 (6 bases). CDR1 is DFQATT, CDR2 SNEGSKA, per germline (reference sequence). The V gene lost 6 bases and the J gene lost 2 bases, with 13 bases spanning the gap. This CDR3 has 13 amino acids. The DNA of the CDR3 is TGCAGTGCCCGGGACATCCCGAACTATGGCTACACCTTC. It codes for CSARDIPNYGYTF.

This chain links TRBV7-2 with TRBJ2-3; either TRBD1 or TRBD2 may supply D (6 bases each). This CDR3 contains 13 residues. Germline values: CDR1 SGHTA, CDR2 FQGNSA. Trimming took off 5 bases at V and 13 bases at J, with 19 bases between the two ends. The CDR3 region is CASSLDRLDTKYF. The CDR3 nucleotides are TGTGCCAGCAGCCTGGACAGACTAGATACCAAGTATTTT.

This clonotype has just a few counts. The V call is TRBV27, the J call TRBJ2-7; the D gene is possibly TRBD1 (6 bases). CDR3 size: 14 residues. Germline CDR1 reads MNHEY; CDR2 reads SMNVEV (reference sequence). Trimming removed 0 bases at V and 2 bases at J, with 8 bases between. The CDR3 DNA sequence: TGTGCCAGCAGTTTATCTCAGGGGCCCTACGAGCAGTACTTC. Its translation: CASSLSQGPYEQYF.

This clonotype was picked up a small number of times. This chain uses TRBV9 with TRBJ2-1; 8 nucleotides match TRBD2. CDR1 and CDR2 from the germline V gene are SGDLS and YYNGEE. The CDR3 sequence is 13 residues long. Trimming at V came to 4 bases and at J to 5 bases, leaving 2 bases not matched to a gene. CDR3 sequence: CASSLLADNEQFF. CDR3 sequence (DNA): TGTGCCAGCAGCTTACTAGCGGACAATGAGCAGTTCTTC.

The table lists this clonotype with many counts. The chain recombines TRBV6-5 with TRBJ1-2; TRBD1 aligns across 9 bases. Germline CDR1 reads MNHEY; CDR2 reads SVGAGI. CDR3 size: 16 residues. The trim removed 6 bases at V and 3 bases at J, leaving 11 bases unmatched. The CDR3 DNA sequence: TGTGCCAGCAGCCCCCCTCCTGGGGACAGGGACTATGGCTACACCTTC. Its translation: CASSPPPGDRDYGYTF.

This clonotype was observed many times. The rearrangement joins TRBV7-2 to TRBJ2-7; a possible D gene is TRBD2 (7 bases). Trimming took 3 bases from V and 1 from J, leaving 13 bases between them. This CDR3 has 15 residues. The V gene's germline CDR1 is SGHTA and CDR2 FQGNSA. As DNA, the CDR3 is TGTGCCAGCAGCTTGGGGAGGGGGGATTCCTACGAGCAGTACTTC. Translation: CASSLGRGDSYEQYF.

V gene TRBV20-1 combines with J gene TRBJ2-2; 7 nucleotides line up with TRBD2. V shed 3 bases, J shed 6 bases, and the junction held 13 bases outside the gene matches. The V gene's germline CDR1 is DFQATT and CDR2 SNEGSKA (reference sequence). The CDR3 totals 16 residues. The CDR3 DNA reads TGCAGTGCTAGTCCTATTAGCGAGGGGAGGGCCGGGGAGCTGTTTTTT. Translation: CSASPISEGRAGELFF.

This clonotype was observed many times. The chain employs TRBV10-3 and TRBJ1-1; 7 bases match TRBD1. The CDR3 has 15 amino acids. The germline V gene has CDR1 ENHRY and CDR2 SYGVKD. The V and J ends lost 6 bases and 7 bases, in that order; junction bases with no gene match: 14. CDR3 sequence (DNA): TGTGCCATCAGGGAGCCTGGTCAGGGGGTGGGTGAAGCTTTCTTT. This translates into CAIREPGQGVGEAFF.

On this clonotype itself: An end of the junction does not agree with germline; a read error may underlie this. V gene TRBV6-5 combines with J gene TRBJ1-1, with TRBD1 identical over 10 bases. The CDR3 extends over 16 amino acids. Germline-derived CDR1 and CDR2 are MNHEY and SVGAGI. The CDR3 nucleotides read TGTGCCAGCAGTCACTCGACAGGGGGCCTTGTCACTGAAGCTTTCTTT. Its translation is CASSHSTGGLVTEAFF.

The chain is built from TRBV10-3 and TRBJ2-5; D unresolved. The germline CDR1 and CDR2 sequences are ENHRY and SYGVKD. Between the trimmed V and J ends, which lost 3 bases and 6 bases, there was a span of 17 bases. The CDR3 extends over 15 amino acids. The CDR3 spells CAISDPGPPAKTQYF. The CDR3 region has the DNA TGTGCCATCAGTGACCCCGGCCCCCCTGCGAAGACCCAGTACTTC.

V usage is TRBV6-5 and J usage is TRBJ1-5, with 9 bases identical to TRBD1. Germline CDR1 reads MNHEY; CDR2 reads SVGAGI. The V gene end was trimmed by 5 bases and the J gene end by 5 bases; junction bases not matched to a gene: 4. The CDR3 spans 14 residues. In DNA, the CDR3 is TGTGCCAGCAGTCTACGGACAGGGGATCAGCCCCAGCATTTT. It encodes CASSLRTGDQPQHF.

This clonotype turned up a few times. Written as DNA, the CDR3 is TGCAGTGCTAGACCGGGACAGGGGAATGAAAAACTGTTTTTT. Residues: CSARPGQGNEKLFF. The rearrangement uses TRBV20-1 and TRBJ1-4; 10 nucleotides align to TRBD1. Germline CDR1 reads DFQATT; CDR2 reads SNEGSKA (reference sequence). With V trimmed by 2 bases and J by 5 bases, 2 bases remained unmatched. The CDR3 is made up of 14 amino acids.

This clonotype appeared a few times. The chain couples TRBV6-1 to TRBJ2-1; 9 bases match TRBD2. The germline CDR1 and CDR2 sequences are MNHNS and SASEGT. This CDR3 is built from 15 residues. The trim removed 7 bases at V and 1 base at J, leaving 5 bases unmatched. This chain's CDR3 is CASTKLAGSYNEQFF. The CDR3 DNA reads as TGTGCCAGCACTAAGCTAGCGGGGTCCTACAATGAGCAGTTCTTC.

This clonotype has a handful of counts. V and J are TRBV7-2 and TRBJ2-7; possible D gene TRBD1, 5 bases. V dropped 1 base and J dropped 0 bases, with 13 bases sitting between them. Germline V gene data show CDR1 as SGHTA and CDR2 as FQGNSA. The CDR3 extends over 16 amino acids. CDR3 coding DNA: TGTGCCAGCAGCTTAGTCAGGGCCATATCCTCCTACGAGCAGTACTTC. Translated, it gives CASSLVRAISSYEQYF. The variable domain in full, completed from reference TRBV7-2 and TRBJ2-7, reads GAGVSQSPSNKVTEKGKDVELRCDPISGHTALYWYRQSLGQGLEFLIYFQGNSAPDKSGLPSDRFSAERTGGSVSTLTIQRTQQEDSAVYLCASSLVRAISSYEQYFGPGTRLTVT.

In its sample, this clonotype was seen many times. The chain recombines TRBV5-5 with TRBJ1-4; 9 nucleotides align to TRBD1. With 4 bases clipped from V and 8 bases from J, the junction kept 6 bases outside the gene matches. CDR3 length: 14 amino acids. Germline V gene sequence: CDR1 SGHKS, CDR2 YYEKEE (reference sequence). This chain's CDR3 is CASSLGQGWEKLFF. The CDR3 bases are TGTGCCAGCAGCCTGGGACAGGGTTGGGAAAAACTGTTTTTT.

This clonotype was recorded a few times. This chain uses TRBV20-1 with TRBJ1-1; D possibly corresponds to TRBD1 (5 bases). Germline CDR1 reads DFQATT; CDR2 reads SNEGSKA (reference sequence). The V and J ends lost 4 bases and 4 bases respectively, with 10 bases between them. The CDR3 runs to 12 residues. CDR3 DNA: TGCAGTGCTACGGGGGAAGGCACTGAAGCTTTCTTT. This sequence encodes CSATGEGTEAFF.

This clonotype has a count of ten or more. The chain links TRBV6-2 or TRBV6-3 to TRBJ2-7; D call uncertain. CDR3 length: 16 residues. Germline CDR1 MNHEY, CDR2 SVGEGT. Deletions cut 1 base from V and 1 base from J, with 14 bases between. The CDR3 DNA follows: TGTGCCAGCAGTTACTTCGTAGGCGGAACTTCCTACGAGCAGTACTTC. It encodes CASSYFVGGTSYEQYF.

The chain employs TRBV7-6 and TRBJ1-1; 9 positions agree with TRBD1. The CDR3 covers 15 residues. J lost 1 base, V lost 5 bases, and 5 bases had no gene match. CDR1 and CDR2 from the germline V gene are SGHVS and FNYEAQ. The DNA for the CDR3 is TGTGCCAGCAGCGCCAGGGACAGGGCGAACACTGAAGCTTTCTTT. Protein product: CASSARDRANTEAFF.

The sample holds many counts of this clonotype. The DNA for the CDR3 is TGTGCCAGTAGTACCGGAGATGTCACAGATACGCAGTATTTT. As protein: CASSTGDVTDTQYF. This chain uses TRBV19 with TRBJ2-3; D not resolved. The V end was cut by 4 bases, the J end by 2 bases, with 10 bases between. This CDR3 contains 14 residues. Germline values: CDR1 LNHDA, CDR2 SQIVND (reference sequence).

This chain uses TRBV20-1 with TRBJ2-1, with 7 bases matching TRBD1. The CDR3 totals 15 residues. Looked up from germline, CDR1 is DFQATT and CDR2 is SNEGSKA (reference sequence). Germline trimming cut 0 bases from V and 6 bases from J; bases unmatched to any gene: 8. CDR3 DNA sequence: TGCAGTGCTAGAGATCTCGACAGGGTGGCCAATGAGCAGTTCTTC. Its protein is CSARDLDRVANEQFF.